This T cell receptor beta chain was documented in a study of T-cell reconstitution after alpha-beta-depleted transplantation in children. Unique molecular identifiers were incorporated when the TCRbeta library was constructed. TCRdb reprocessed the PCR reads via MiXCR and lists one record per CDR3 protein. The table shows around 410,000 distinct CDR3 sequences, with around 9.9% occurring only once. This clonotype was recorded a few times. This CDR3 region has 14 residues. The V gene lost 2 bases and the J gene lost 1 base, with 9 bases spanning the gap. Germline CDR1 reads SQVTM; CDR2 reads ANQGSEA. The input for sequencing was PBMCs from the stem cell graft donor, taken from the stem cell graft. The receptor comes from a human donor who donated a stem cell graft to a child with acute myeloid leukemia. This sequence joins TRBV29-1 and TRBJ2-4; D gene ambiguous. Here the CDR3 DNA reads TGCAGCGTTGAACCGGGTCCGGCCAAAAACATTCAGTACTTC. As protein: CSVEPGPAKNIQYF.